Sequencing of this TCR beta chain was carried out in a study of OX40 agonist ivuxolimab in advanced cancers. Study-level information: Every 2 weeks, ivuxolimab was infused into the patients intravenously at between 0.01 and 10 mg/kg. The mean age was approximately 60 years, ranging from roughly 23 to 80, with about four fifths of participants male.

CDR1 LNHNV and CDR2 YYDKDF come from the germline V gene (reference sequence). The CDR3 runs 14 residues. Libraries were prepared by immunoSEQ multiplex PCR; TCRdb keeps only in-frame clonotypes and omits some of them. There are some 39,000 clones in the sample; roughly 84% occur only once, and more than 9.5% lies in the top ten. Sequences were derived from CD4+ or CD8+ T cells sorted from blood, sampled in a trial of the OX40 agonist ivuxolimab. The rearrangement uses TRBV15 and TRBJ2-5, with D hard to call. TRBJ2-7 explains the end of the DNA better; the J call may be wrong. The origin of this receptor is an adult with an advanced solid tumor such as melanoma, head and neck, liver or kidney cancer. The CDR3 nucleotides are TGTGCCACCAGCAGCCTTCTGAGGCCCTACGAGCAGTACTTC. Residues: CATSSLLRPYEQYF.